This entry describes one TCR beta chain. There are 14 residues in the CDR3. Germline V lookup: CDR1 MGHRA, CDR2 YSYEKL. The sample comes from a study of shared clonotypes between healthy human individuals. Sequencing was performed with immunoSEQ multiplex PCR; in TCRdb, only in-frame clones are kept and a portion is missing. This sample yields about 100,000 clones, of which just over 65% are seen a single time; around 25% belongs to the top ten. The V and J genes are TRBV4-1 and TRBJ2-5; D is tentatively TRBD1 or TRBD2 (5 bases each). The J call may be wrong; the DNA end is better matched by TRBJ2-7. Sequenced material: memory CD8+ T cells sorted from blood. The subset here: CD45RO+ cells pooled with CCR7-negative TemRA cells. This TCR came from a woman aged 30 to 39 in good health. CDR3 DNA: TGCGCCAGCAGCCAATCCCCCTTGGGGGACGAGCAGTACTTC. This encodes CASSQSPLGDEQYF.